This TCR beta chain appears in the sequencing data of a study of blood T cells in healthy people across ages. Across the study: About one barcoded TCR beta cDNA was captured per two T cells.

A second roughly 6 to 12 cycle PCR used barcoded and J-beta primers. Each cDNA was tagged by a template-switch adaptor containing 12 random nucleotides. TCRdb re-called the 5' RACE reads through MiXCR, storing one row per CDR3 protein. This table holds hundreds of thousands of distinct CDR3 sequences, approximately 29% found once. This clonotype was detected ten times or more. This CDR3 has 14 amino acids. V was clipped by 6 bases and J by 2 bases, with 13 bases between them. This receptor was identified in an elderly woman in good health. This chain links TRBV12-3 or TRBV12-4 with TRBJ1-2; D remains ambiguous. Sample: blood. In DNA form, the CDR3 reads TGTGCCAGCAGAAATAATTCGATGAACTATGGCTACACCTTC. Translated: CASRNNSMNYGYTF.